This T cell receptor (beta chain) was obtained from a study of early T cells in non-severe SARS-CoV-2 infection. The overall study: Chains were unpaired, as sequencing was done on bulk RNA from unsorted whole blood. Study-level results: VDJdb matches were skewed toward anti-spike CD8 T cell responses.

Researchers tagged individual cDNA molecules with unique molecular identifiers. TCRdb processed the 5' RACE reads anew with MiXCR; each CDR3 protein has one entry. The profile shows about 80,000 distinct CDR3 sequences, 10% to 15% of them singletons. For this clonotype: Its antigen is as yet unknown.

V was trimmed by 5 bases and J by 0 bases, leaving 23 bases between them. The germline V gene encodes CDR1 SEHNR and CDR2 FQNEAQ (reference sequence). The CDR3 covers 20 residues. Input material: whole blood. The chain carries TRBV7-9 and TRBJ2-6; TRBD1 is a possible D gene (6 bases). The sequence was obtained from an adult who was a healthcare worker with PCR-confirmed SARS-CoV-2 infection or an uninfected control (not recorded which). CDR3 nucleotides: TGTGCCAGCAGCCCCTTCCGAGGGGGAAATGACTACTCTGGGGCCAACGTCCTGACTTTC. It yields the protein CASSPFRGGNDYSGANVLTF.